The following is a T cell receptor beta chain sequence with its context. This entry is derived from a study of blood T cell repertoires in COVID-19. The wider study: Both acute and convalescent COVID-19 samples were obtained from the United States, Italy and Spain. The analysed material was cDNA or gDNA that came from T cells, B-cell-depleted T cells, or PBMCs.

Repertoires were generated with immunoSEQ multiplex PCR, while TCRdb's copy carries only in-frame clones and drops some. This table holds 120,000 to 150,000 clones, over 80% found once. The sample was peripheral blood. This sequence originates from a woman aged 50 to 60 with acute or convalescent COVID-19.

The CDR3 sequence: CASSQVATGGTGELFF. CDR3 in DNA: TGTGCCAGCAGCCAAGTTGCGACGGGAGGTACCGGGGAGCTGTTTTTT. The chain employs TRBV3-1 (or the pseudogene TRBV3-2) and TRBJ2-2; 7 positions match TRBD2. Trimming cost V 1 base and J 5 bases; bases outside gene matches: 7. The CDR3 covers 16 residues. The germline gives CDR1 LGHDT, CDR2 YNNKEL (reference sequence).